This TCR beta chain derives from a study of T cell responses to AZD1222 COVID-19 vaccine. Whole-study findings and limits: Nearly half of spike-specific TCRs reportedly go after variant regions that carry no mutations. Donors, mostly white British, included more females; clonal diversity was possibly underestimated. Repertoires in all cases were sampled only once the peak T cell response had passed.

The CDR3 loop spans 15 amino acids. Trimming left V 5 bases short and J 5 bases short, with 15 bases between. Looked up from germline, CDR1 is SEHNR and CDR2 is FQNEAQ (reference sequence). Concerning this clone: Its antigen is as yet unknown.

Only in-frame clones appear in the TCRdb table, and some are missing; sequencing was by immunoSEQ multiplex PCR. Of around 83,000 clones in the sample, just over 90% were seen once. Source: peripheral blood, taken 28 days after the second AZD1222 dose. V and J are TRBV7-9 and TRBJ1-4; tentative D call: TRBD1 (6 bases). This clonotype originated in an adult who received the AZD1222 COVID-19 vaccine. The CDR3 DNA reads TGTGCCAGCAGCCCATCAGGACAGCAGAATGAAAAACTGTTTTTT. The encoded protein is CASSPSGQQNEKLFF.